This T cell receptor (beta chain) originates from a study of blood T cell repertoires in COVID-19. The overall study: PBMCs, B-cell-depleted T cells, or T cells provided the cDNA or gDNA that made up the material.

With 0 bases clipped from V and 7 bases from J, the junction kept 6 bases outside the gene matches. Germline V gene sequence: CDR1 SGDLS, CDR2 YYNGEE. The CDR3 runs to 15 residues. Participant reports of clinical history set cohort assignment. Original analysis: Reference gene primers were amplified, and this amplification served to estimate nucleated cell counts. Libraries were prepared by immunoSEQ multiplex PCR; TCRdb keeps only in-frame clonotypes and omits some of them. Clone size and the V and J calls come from that table; the DNA yielded D and trimming. Among more than 100,000 clones listed, about 88% were seen once.

This clonotype originated in a man in his forties with acute COVID-19. The chain employs TRBV9 and TRBJ2-2; 7 bases are shared with TRBD2. Sequences were obtained from PBMCs or T cells enriched from blood (not recorded which). As DNA, the CDR3 is TGTGCCAGCAGCGTAGAGGGGCGGGAGAGCGGGGAGCTGTTTTTT. It is translated as CASSVEGRESGELFF.